This T cell receptor beta chain was documented in a study of cytotoxic CD8 clonotypes in ibrutinib-treated CLL. TCRdb's copy holds only in-frame clones and misses some; the assay was immunoSEQ multiplex PCR. This table holds some 140,000 clones, approximately 90% found once. The V end was cut by 4 bases, the J end by 0 bases, with 18 bases between. There are 18 residues in the CDR3. Germline lookup yields CDR1 LGHNA and CDR2 YNFKEQ. Sequencing used PBMCs, obtained after 12 months of ibrutinib treatment. This TCR was sampled from a human donor with chronic lymphocytic leukemia. The chain links TRBV4-2 to TRBJ2-2, with a possible D match to TRBD2 (6 bases). In nucleotides, the CDR3 is TGTGCCAGCAGCCTAATCGGATCTAGCGCCTCGAACACCGGGGAGCTGTTTTTT. It translates to CASSLIGSSASNTGELFF.